This TCR beta chain appears in the sequencing data of a study of cytomegalovirus exposure and HLA in healthy donors. Study-wide points: Accurate HLA-A and HLA-B prediction from TCR beta sequences was reported for most subjects.

About this clone: Its specificity is not known.

Primers for the PCR totalled 60 Vbeta and 13 Jbeta. Clones were read by immunoSEQ multiplex PCR, and TCRdb kept only the in-frame ones, dropping some. The table lists approximately 77,000 clones, around 78% of them singletons. The CDR3 runs to 18 residues. After removal of 0 bases from V and 0 bases from J, the junction contained 11 bases not matched to a gene. Looked up from germline, CDR1 is SGHRS and CDR2 is YFSETQ. V gene TRBV5-1 combines with J gene TRBJ2-5; 7 bases are shared with TRBD2. The source material was PBMCs. This TCR was sampled from a man aged 35-49 years in good health and CMV-seronegative. Here the CDR3 reads CASSLVSGTNTYQETQYF. As DNA, the CDR3 is TGCGCCAGCAGCTTGGTAAGCGGGACCAACACTTACCAAGAGACCCAGTACTTC.